This is a list of T cell receptor beta chains from one sample in a study of radiation and T cells in renal cell carcinoma. Data came from immunoSEQ multiplex PCR; TCRdb stores just in-frame clones and leaves some out. This sample has 130,000 or so clones, with less than 90% found just once. The material sequenced was blood, taken from a patient whose treatment included radiotherapy and nephrectomy. All receptors derive from a woman aged 45-60 years with renal cell carcinoma. CDR3s include the opening cysteine and the closing phenylalanine or tryptophan. The order of the fields is D gene, V gene, J gene, clone size, CDR3 DNA, CDR3 protein. D genes are given only for firm matches. Size is stated for part of the rows, as once, few or many counts, or as a class when the clone is expanded.

D gene: TRBD1
V gene: TRBV7-2
J gene: TRBJ2-5
clone size: few
CDR3 DNA: TGTGCCAGCAGCACGGGACAGGGGACAGAGACCCAGTACTTC
CDR3 protein: CASSTGQGTETQYF

D gene: -
V gene: TRBV9
J gene: TRBJ1-2
clone size: -
CDR3 DNA: TGTGCCAGCAGCGTAGAAACAGGCTTTGGCTACACCTTC
CDR3 protein: CASSVETGFGYTF

D gene: TRBD2
V gene: TRBV6-5
J gene: TRBJ2-7
clone size: -
CDR3 DNA: TGTGCCAGCAGTTGGCAGCGGGATAAGGGCTACGAGCAGTACTTC
CDR3 protein: CASSWQRDKGYEQYF

D gene: -
V gene: TRBV4-3
J gene: TRBJ2-2
clone size: -
CDR3 DNA: TGCGCCAGCAGCCAAGATCGGCTGAACACCGGGGAGCTGTTTTTT
CDR3 protein: CASSQDRLNTGELFF

D gene: -
V gene: TRBV7-2
J gene: TRBJ1-5
clone size: -
CDR3 DNA: TGTGCCAGCAGCTTAGGCGGGGTGTTGCAGCCCCAGCATTTT
CDR3 protein: CASSLGGVLQPQHF

D gene: -
V gene: TRBV9
J gene: TRBJ2-5
clone size: -
CDR3 DNA: TGTGCCAGCAGCGGTGATGAGGGTGGCCAAGAGACCCAGTACTTC
CDR3 protein: CASSGDEGGQETQYF

D gene: -
V gene: TRBV25-1
J gene: TRBJ2-7
clone size: -
CDR3 DNA: TGTGCCAGCAAGGCGCAGGGCTCCTCCTACGAGCAGTACTTC
CDR3 protein: CASKAQGSSYEQYF

D gene: TRBD1
V gene: TRBV13
J gene: TRBJ2-7
clone size: -
CDR3 DNA: TGTGCCAGCAGATCCGACAGGGGGCAACGCGAGCAGTACTTC
CDR3 protein: CASRSDRGQREQYF

D gene: -
V gene: TRBV4-3
J gene: TRBJ2-3
clone size: -
CDR3 DNA: TGCGCCAGCAGCCAAGATTGGACCCGGACAGATACGCAGTATTTT
CDR3 protein: CASSQDWTRTDTQYF

D gene: -
V gene: TRBV7-8
J gene: TRBJ2-5
clone size: -
CDR3 DNA: TGTGCCAGCAGCTTAGCGCAGGAGACCCAGTACTTC
CDR3 protein: CASSLAQETQYF

D gene: TRBD1
V gene: TRBV5-4
J gene: TRBJ2-7
clone size: few
CDR3 DNA: TGTGCCAGCAGCTTTGGAGGGACAGGAACCTACGAGCAGTACTTC
CDR3 protein: CASSFGGTGTYEQYF

D gene: -
V gene: TRBV7-2
J gene: TRBJ1-5
clone size: -
CDR3 DNA: TGTGCCAGCAGCTTACCGGGGACCATGAGGCAGCCCCAGCATTTT
CDR3 protein: CASSLPGTMRQPQHF

D gene: -
V gene: TRBV20-1
J gene: TRBJ2-7
clone size: few
CDR3 DNA: TGCAGTAAAACTCGGGATCTCGAGCAGTACTTC
CDR3 protein: CSKTRDLEQYF

D gene: -
V gene: TRBV14
J gene: TRBJ1-4
clone size: -
CDR3 DNA: TGTGCCAGCAGCCAAGATCGTGTGGGAAAACTGTTTTTT
CDR3 protein: CASSQDRVGKLFF

D gene: -
V gene: TRBV6-1
J gene: TRBJ2-5
clone size: -
CDR3 DNA: TGTGCCAGCAACGAACCGGAGACCCAGTACTTC
CDR3 protein: CASNEPETQYF

D gene: TRBD2
V gene: TRBV4-3
J gene: TRBJ2-1
clone size: -
CDR3 DNA: TGCGCCAGCAGCCAGGGACTACATAACAATGAGCAGTTCTTC
CDR3 protein: CASSQGLHNNEQFF

D gene: TRBD1
V gene: TRBV5-4
J gene: TRBJ2-7
clone size: -
CDR3 DNA: TGTGCCAGCAGCTTGCCGGACAGGGGTCCCTACGAGCAGTACTTC
CDR3 protein: CASSLPDRGPYEQYF

D gene: -
V gene: TRBV4-3
J gene: TRBJ1-4
clone size: -
CDR3 DNA: TGCGCCAGCAGCCATCGGGCAACTAATGAAAAACTGTTTTTT
CDR3 protein: CASSHRATNEKLFF

D gene: -
V gene: TRBV11-2
J gene: TRBJ1-2
clone size: -
CDR3 DNA: TGTGCCAGCAGCCCGGGGCAGCTATATGGCTACACCTTC
CDR3 protein: CASSPGQLYGYTF